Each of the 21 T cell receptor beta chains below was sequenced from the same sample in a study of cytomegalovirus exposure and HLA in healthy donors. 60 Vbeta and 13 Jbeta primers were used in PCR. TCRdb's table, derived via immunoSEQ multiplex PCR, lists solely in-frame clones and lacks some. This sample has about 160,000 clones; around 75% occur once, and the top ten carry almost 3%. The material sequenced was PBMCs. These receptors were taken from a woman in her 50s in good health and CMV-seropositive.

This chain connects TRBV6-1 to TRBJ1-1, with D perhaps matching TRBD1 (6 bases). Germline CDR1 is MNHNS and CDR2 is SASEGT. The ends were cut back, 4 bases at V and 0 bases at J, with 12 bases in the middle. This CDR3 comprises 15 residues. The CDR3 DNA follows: TGTGCCAGCAGTGTCGCAGGGGCTCTGAACACTGAAGCTTTCTTT. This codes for CASSVAGALNTEAFF.

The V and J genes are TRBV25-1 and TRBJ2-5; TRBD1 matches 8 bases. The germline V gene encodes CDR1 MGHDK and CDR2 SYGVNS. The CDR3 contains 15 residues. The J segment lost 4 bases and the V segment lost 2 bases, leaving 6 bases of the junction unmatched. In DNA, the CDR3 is TGTGCCAGCAGTGAACCCCAGGGGGCGGGAGAGACCCAGTACTTC. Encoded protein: CASSEPQGAGETQYF.

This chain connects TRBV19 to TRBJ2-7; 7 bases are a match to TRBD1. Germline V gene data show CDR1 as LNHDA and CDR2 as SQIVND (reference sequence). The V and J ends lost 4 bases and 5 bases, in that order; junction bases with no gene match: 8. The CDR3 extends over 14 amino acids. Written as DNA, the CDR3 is TGTGCCAGTAGTAGCTCGACAGGGTCCCACGAGCAGTACTTC. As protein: CASSSSTGSHEQYF.

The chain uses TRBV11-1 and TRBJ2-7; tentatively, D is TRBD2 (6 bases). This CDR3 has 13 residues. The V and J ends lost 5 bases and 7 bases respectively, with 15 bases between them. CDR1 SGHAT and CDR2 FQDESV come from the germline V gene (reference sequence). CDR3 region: CASSTGVASEQYF. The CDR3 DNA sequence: TGTGCCAGCAGCACGGGAGTCGCGTCAGAGCAGTACTTC.

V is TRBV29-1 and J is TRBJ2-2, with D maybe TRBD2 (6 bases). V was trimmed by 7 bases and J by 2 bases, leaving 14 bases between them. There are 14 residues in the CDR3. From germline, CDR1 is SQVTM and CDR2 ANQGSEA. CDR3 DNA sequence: TGCAGCGCTGGGAGGCAGAGTAACACCGGGGAGCTGTTTTTT. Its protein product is CSAGRQSNTGELFF.

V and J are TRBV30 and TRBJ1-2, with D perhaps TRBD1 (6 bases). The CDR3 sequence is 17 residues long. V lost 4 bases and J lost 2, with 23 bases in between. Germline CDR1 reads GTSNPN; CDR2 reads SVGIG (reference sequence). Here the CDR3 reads CAWTRGTGQTINYGYTF. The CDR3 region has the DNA TGTGCCTGGACTCGGGGAACCGGACAGACGATCAACTATGGCTACACCTTC. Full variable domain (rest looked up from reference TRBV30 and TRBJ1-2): SQTIHQWPATLVQPVGSPLSLECTVEGTSNPNLYWYRQAAGRGLQLLFYSVGIGQISSEVPQNLSASRPQDRQFILSSKKLLLSDSGFYLCAWTRGTGQTINYGYTFGSGTRLTVV.

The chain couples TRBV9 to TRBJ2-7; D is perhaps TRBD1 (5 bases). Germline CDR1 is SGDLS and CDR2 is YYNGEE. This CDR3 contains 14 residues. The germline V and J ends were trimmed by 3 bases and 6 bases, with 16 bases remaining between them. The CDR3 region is CASSATGLGSEQYF. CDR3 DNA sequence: TGTGCCAGCAGCGCTACAGGATTGGGTTCCGAGCAGTACTTC. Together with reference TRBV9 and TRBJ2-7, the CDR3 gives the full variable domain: DSGVTQTPKHLITATGQRVTLRCSPRSGDLSVYWYQQSLDQGLQFLIQYYNGEERAKGNILERFSAQQFPDLHSELNLSSLELGDSALYFCASSATGLGSEQYFGPGTRLTVT.

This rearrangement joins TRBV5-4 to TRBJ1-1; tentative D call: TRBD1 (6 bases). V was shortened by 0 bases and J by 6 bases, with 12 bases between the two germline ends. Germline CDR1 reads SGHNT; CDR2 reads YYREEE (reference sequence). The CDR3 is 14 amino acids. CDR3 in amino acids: CASSLDLGAAEAFF. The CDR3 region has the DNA TGTGCCAGCAGCTTGGATTTGGGGGCCGCTGAAGCTTTCTTT.

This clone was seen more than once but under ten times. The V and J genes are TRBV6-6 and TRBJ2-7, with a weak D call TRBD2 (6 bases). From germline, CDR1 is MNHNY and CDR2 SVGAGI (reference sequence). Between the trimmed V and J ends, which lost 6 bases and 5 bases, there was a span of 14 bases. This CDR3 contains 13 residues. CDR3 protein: CASRPGGGDEQYF. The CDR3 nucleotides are TGTGCCAGCAGGCCAGGAGGAGGGGACGAGCAGTACTTC.

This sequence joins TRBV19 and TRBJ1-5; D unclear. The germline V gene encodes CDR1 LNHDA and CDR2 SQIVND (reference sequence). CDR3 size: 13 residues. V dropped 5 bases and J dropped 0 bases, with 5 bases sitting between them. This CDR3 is CASSQDSNQPQHF. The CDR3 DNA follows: TGTGCCAGTAGTCAGGATAGCAATCAGCCCCAGCATTTT. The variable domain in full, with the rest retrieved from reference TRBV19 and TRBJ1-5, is DGGITQSPKYLFRKEGQNVTLSCEQNLNHDAMYWYRQDPGQGLRLIYYSQIVNDFQKGDIAEGYSVSREKKESFPLTVTSAQKNPTAFYLCASSQDSNQPQHFGDGTRLSIL.

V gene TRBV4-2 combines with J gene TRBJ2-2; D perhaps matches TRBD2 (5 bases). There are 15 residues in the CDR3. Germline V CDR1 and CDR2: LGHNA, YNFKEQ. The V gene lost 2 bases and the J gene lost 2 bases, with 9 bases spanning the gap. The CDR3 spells CASSQRGFNTGELFF. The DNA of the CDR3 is TGTGCCAGCAGCCAACGGGGATTTAACACCGGGGAGCTGTTTTTT.

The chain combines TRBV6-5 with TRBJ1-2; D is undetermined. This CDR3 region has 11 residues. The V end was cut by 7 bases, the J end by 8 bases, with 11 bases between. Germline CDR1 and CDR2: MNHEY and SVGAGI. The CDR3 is CASKSKRGYTF. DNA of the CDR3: TGTGCCAGCAAAAGCAAGCGGGGCTACACCTTC.

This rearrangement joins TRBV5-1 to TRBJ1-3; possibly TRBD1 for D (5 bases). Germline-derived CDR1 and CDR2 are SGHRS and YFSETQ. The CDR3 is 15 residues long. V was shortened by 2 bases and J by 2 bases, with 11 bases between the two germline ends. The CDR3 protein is CASSLSTGAGNTIYF. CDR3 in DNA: TGCGCCAGCAGCTTAAGTACGGGGGCTGGAAACACCATATATTTT.

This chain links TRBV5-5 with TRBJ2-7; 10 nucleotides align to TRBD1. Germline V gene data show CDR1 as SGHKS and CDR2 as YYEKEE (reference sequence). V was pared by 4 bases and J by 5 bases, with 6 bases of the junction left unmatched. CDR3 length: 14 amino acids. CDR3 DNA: TGTGCCAGCAGCATTGACAGGGGGCCAAACGAGCAGTACTTC. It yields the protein CASSIDRGPNEQYF.

This CDR3 reads CASSPLGTTGLETGELFF. In DNA, the CDR3 is TGTGCCAGCTCACCACTCGGCACGACAGGGTTGGAGACCGGGGAGCTGTTTTTT. J is TRBJ2-2 and V is TRBV18, with 7 positions matching TRBD1. Germline trimming cut 1 base from V and 5 bases from J; bases unmatched to any gene: 13. Germline values: CDR1 KGHSH, CDR2 LQKENI. This CDR3 has 18 residues.

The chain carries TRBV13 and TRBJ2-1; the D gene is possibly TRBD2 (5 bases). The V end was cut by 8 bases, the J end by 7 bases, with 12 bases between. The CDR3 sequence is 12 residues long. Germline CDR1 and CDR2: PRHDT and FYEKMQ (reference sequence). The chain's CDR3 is CASAQRPNEQFF. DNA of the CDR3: TGTGCCAGCGCACAGCGGCCGAATGAGCAGTTCTTC. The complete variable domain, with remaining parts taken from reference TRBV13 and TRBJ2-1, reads AAGVIQSPRHLIKEKRETATLKCYPIPRHDTVYWYQQGPGQDPQFLISFYEKMQSDKGSIPDRFSAQQFSDYHSELNMSSLELGDSALYFCASAQRPNEQFFGPGTRLTVL.

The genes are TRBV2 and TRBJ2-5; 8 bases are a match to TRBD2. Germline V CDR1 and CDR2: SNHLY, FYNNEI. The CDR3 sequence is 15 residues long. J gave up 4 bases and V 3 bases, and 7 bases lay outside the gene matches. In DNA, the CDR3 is TGTGCCAGCAGTGATCAGCGGGGGAGGATAGAGACCCAGTACTTC. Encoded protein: CASSDQRGRIETQYF.

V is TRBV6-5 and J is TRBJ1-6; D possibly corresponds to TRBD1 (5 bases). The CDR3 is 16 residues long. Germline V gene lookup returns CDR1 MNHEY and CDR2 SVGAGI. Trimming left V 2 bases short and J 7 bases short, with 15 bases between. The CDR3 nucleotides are TGTGCCAGCAGTTACAGGAGGGGCATCGGAAATTCACCCCTCCACTTT. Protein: CASSYRRGIGNSPLHF.

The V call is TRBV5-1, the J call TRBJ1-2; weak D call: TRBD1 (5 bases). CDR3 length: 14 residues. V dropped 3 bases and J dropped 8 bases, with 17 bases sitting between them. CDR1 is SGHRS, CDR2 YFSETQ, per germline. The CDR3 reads CASSSRDGGYGYTF. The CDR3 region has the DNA TGCGCCAGCAGCTCCCGGGACGGGGGATACGGCTACACCTTC.

This CDR3 reads CASSNSAGKWDTEAFF. Written as DNA, the CDR3 is TGTGCCAGCAGCAATTCGGCGGGAAAGTGGGACACTGAAGCTTTCTTT. This chain uses TRBV14 with TRBJ1-1; unclear D gene. The germline gives CDR1 SGHDN, CDR2 FVKESK. The CDR3 has 16 residues. V gave up 5 bases and J gave up 3 bases, with 19 bases separating them.

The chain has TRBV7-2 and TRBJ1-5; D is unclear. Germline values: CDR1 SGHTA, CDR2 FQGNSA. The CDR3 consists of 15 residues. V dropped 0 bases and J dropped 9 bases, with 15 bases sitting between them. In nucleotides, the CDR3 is TGTGCCAGCAGCTTAGCGAGCGGGTACGAGGCGCCCCAGCATTTT. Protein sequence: CASSLASGYEAPQHF.